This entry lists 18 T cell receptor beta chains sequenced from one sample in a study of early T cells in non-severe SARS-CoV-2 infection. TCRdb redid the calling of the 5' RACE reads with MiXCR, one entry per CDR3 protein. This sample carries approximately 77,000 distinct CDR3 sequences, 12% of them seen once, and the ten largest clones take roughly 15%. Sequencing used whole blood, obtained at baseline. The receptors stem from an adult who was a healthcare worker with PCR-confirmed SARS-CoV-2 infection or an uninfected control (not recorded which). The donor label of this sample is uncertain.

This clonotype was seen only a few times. The CDR3 sequence: CASSQDPAGGAYEQYF. The CDR3 coding sequence is TGCGCCAGCAGCCAAGATCCAGCGGGGGGGGCCTACGAGCAGTACTTC. This chain uses TRBV4-1 with TRBJ2-7; 10 bases are a match to TRBD2. The ends lost 0 bases at V and 2 bases at J; junction bases unmatched: 4. The CDR3 runs to 16 residues. CDR1 is MGHRA and CDR2 is YSYEKL in the germline V gene.

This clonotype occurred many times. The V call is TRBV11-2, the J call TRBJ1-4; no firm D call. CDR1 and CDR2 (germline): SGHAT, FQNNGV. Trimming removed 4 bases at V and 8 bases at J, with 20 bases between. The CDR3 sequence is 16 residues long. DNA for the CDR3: TGTGCCAGCAGCTCGGGTTTAACGAACTCCGCGGAAAAACTGTTTTTT. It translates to CASSSGLTNSAEKLFF.

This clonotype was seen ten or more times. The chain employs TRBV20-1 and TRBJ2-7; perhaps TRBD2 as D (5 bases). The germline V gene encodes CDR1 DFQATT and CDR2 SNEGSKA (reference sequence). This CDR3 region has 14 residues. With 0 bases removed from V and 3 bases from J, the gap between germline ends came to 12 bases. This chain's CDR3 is CSARDRTSYYEQYF. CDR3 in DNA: TGCAGTGCTAGAGATCGGACTTCTTACTACGAGCAGTACTTC.

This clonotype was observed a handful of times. The CDR3 bases are TGTGCCAGCAGCTTACACTCCCTAGCGGGGCGAGTCGGTACGCAGTATTTT. It translates to CASSLHSLAGRVGTQYF. The V gene is TRBV7-3, the J gene TRBJ2-3; 9 bases map to TRBD2. V lost 2 bases, J lost 8 bases, and 14 bases stayed unmatched. The CDR3 runs to 17 residues. Germline values: CDR1 SGHTA, CDR2 FQGTGA.

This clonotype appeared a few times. Here the CDR3 DNA reads TGTGCCAGCAGCCAGTTGGGACAGCACTACGAGCAGTACTTC. Protein sequence: CASSQLGQHYEQYF. The V gene is TRBV4-2, the J gene TRBJ2-7, with 7 bases that match TRBD1. This CDR3 contains 14 residues. Unmatched junction bases numbered 5, after V lost 3 bases and J lost 3 bases. CDR1 and CDR2 (germline): LGHNA, YNFKEQ.

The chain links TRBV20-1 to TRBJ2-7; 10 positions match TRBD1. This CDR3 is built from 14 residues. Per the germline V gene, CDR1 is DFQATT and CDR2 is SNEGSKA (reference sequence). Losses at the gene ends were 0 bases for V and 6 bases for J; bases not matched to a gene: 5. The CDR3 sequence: CSARDRDRGREQYF. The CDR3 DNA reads TGCAGTGCTAGAGATAGAGACAGGGGGCGCGAGCAGTACTTC.

The CDR3 DNA reads as TGTGCCAGCTCACCGGAACAGGGGGTCTACGAGCAGTACTTC. Protein product: CASSPEQGVYEQYF. The chain recombines TRBV18 with TRBJ2-7; 8 bases agree with TRBD1. The V gene end was trimmed by 3 bases and the J gene end by 3 bases; junction bases not matched to a gene: 4. Germline-derived CDR1 and CDR2 are KGHSH and LQKENI. The CDR3 loop spans 14 amino acids.

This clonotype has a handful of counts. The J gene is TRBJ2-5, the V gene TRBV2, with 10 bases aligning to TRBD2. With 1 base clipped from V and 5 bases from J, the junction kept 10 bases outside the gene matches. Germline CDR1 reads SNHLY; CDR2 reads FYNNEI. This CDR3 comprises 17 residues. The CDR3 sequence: CASSEVVSSGGPETQYF. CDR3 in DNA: TGTGCCAGCAGTGAAGTAGTGTCTAGCGGGGGCCCCGAGACCCAGTACTTC.

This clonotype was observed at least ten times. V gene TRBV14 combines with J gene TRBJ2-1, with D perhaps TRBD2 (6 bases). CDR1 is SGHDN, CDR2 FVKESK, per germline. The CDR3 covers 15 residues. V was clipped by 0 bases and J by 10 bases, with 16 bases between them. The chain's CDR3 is CASSQEGLLREEQFF. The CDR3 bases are TGTGCCAGCAGCCAAGAAGGACTACTACGTGAAGAGCAGTTCTTC. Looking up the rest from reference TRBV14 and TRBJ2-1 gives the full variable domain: EAGVTQFPSHSVIEKGQTVTLRCDPISGHDNLYWYRRVMGKEIKFLLHFVKESKQDESGMPNNRFLAERTGGTYSTLKVQPAELEDSGVYFCASSQEGLLREEQFFGPGTRLTVL.

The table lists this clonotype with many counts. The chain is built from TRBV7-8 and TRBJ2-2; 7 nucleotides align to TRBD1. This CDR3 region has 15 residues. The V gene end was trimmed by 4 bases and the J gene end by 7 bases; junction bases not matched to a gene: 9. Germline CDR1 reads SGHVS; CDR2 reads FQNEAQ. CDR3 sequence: CASSYTTGVGGELFF. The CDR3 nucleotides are TGTGCCAGCAGCTATACAACAGGGGTGGGCGGGGAGCTGTTTTTT.

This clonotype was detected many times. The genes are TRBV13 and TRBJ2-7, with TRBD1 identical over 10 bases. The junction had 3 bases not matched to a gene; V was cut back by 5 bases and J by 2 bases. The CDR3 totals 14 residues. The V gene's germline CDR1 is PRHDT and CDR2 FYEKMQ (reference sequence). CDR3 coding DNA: TGTGCCAGCAGCCCGGGACAGGGGACCTACGAGCAGTACTTC. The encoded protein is CASSPGQGTYEQYF. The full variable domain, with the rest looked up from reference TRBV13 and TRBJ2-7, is AAGVIQSPRHLIKEKRETATLKCYPIPRHDTVYWYQQGPGQDPQFLISFYEKMQSDKGSIPDRFSAQQFSDYHSELNMSSLELGDSALYFCASSPGQGTYEQYFGPGTRLTVT.

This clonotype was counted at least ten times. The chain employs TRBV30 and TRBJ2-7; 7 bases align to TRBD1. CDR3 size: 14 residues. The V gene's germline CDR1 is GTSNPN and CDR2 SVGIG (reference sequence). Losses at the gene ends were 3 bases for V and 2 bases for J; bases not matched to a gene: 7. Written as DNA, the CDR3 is TGTGCCTGGAGGCGGACAGGACAGACCTACGAGCAGTACTTC. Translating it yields CAWRRTGQTYEQYF. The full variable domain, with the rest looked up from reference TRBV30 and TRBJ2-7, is SQTIHQWPATLVQPVGSPLSLECTVEGTSNPNLYWYRQAAGRGLQLLFYSVGIGQISSEVPQNLSASRPQDRQFILSSKKLLLSDSGFYLCAWRRTGQTYEQYFGPGTRLTVT.

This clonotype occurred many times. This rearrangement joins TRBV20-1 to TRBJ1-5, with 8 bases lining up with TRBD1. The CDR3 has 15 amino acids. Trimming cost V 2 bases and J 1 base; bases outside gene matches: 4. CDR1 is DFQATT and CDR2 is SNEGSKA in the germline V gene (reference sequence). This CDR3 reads CSARPGQGSNQPQHF. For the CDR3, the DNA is TGCAGTGCTAGACCCGGACAGGGCAGCAATCAGCCCCAGCATTTT.

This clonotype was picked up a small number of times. CDR3 in amino acids: CASSLLAGPYYNEQFF. CDR3 sequence (DNA): TGTGCCAGCAGCTTACTAGCGGGACCTTACTACAATGAGCAGTTCTTC. J is TRBJ2-1 and V is TRBV7-3; 9 bases match TRBD2. The germline gives CDR1 SGHTA, CDR2 FQGTGA. This CDR3 contains 16 residues. Trimming took 2 bases from V and 3 from J; bases not matched to a gene: 5. The full variable domain, its missing parts supplied by reference TRBV7-3 and TRBJ2-1, is GAGVSQTPSNKVTEKGKYVELRCDPISGHTALYWYRQSLGQGPEFLIYFQGTGAADDSGLPNDRFFAVRPEGSVSTLKIQRTERGDSAVYLCASSLLAGPYYNEQFFGPGTRLTVL.

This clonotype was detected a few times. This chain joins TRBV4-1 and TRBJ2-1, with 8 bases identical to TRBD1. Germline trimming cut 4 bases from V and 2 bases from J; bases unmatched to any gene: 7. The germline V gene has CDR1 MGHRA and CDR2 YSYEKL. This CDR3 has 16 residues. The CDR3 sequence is CASSPRETGAYNEQFF. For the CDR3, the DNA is TGCGCCAGCAGCCCGCGAGAGACAGGGGCCTACAATGAGCAGTTCTTC.

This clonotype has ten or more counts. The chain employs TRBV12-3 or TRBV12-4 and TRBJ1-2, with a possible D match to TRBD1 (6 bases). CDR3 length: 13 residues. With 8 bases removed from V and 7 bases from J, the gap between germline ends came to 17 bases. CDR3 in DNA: TGTGCCAGCGGTCGGGACACGCGGTTTGGCTACACCTTC. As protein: CASGRDTRFGYTF.

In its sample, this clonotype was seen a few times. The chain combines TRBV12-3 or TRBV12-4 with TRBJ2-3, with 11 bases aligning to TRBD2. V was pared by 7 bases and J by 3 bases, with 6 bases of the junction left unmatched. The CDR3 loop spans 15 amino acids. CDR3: CASTKRTSGTDTQYF. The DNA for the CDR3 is TGTGCCAGCACCAAGAGGACTAGCGGGACAGATACGCAGTATTTT.

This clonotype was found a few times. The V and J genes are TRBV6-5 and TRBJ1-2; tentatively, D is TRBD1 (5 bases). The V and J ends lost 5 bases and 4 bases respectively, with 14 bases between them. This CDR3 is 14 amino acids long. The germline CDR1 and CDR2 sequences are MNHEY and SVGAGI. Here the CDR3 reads CASSPGHGAYGYTF. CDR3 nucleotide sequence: TGTGCCAGCAGTCCCGGACATGGAGCCTATGGCTACACCTTC.